The rows below give T cell receptor beta chains drawn from one sample of a study of cytomegalovirus exposure and HLA in healthy donors. Profiled with immunoSEQ multiplex PCR; TCRdb holds only in-frame clones, not every one. The repertoire includes tens of thousands of clones, 80% to 90% of them detected once, and around 10% sits in the top ten. Sequenced material: PBMCs. The receptor set was obtained from a woman between 25 and 40 years old in good health and CMV-seropositive. Both conserved end residues are part of each CDR3. The D gene is left open where the match is weak. Clone size is given for some rows only: seen once, a few or many times, or a class if the clone is expanded.

j_gene,d_gene,abundance,v_gene,CDR3aa,CDR3nt
TRBJ2-1,.,.,TRBV18,CASSPLRYNEQFF,TGTGCCAGCTCACCCCTTCGGTACAATGAGCAGTTCTTC
TRBJ2-7,.,.,TRBV13,CASSPPGRYEQYF,TGTGCCAGCAGCCCACCGGGGAGATACGAGCAGTACTTC
TRBJ1-1,.,.,TRBV27,CASSRPRGGNTEAFF,TGTGCCAGCAGCCGGCCGCGCGGGGGGAACACTGAAGCTTTCTTT
TRBJ1-1,.,.,TRBV18,CASSGTTNTEAFF,TGTGCCAGCTCAGGCACAACGAACACTGAAGCTTTCTTT
TRBJ2-7,TRBD1,once,TRBV27,CASSSGQGESYEQYF,TGTGCCAGCAGTTCGGGACAGGGAGAATCCTACGAGCAGTACTTC
TRBJ1-2,.,.,TRBV28,CASSLNRVFGYTF,TGTGCCAGCAGTTTGAACAGGGTATTCGGCTACACCTTC
TRBJ2-7,TRBD2,.,TRBV27,CATSGGLEQYF,TGTGCCACCTCGGGGGGGCTCGAGCAGTACTTC
TRBJ2-3,TRBD2,.,TRBV18,CASSPGLAWTDTQYF,TGTGCCAGCTCCCCGGGACTAGCTTGGACAGATACGCAGTATTTT
TRBJ1-5,.,.,TRBV6-5,CASRSGGQPQHF,TGTGCCAGCAGGTCGGGAGGTCAGCCCCAGCATTTT
TRBJ2-1,TRBD2,.,TRBV19,CASTQTSGSYNEQFF,TGTGCCAGTACCCAAACTAGCGGGAGCTACAATGAGCAGTTCTTC
TRBJ2-5,.,.,TRBV7-9,CASSLGASKETQYF,TGTGCCAGCAGCTTAGGGGCTAGCAAAGAGACCCAGTACTTC
TRBJ1-2,TRBD1,.,TRBV12-5,CASGQLGTDYGYTF,TGTGCTAGTGGCCAACTCGGGACAGACTATGGCTACACCTTC
TRBJ2-2,TRBD2,.,TRBV10-2,CASRTSGSLGGELFF,TGCGCCAGCAGAACTAGCGGGAGTTTGGGCGGGGAGCTGTTTTTT
TRBJ1-2,.,.,TRBV5-1,CASSSTGSYGYAF,TGCGCCAGCAGCTCTACAGGGTCCTATGGCTACGCCTTC
TRBJ2-7,TRBD2,.,TRBV4-2,CASSRRLGLAGGSYEQYF,TGTGCCAGCAGCCGTCGACTTGGACTAGCGGGAGGTTCCTACGAGCAGTACTTC
TRBJ1-2,.,.,TRBV28,CASSFRRVGYTF,TGTGCCAGCAGTTTCCGACGGGTTGGCTACACCTTC
TRBJ1-3,TRBD1,once,TRBV9,CASSAGTVLNSGNIIYF,TGTGCCAGCAGCGCAGGGACAGTACTAAACTCTGGAAACATCATATATTTT
TRBJ2-3,.,.,TRBV5-6,CASSLRITARTSTDTQYF,TGTGCCAGCAGCTTGCGGATTACAGCACGCACTAGCACAGATACGCAGTATTTT
TRBJ1-1,TRBD1,.,TRBV27,CASRQGGTEAFF,TGTGCCAGCAGACAGGGGGGTACTGAAGCTTTCTTT
TRBJ1-5,.,.,TRBV12-1,CASSFKDRGQLYMSNQPQHF,TGTGCCAGCAGCTTTAAGGACAGGGGGCAGCTCTATATGAGCAATCAGCCCCAGCATTTT
TRBJ1-4,.,once,TRBV7-9,CASSSTSTNEKLFF,TGTGCCAGCAGCTCGACATCAACTAATGAAAAACTGTTTTTT
TRBJ2-1,.,.,TRBV27,CASRLLNDNEQFF,TGTGCCAGCAGACTTCTAAACGACAATGAGCAGTTCTTC
TRBJ2-2,.,.,TRBV10-2,CASSEGGLYTGELFF,TGCGCCAGCAGTGAGGGCGGGCTGTACACCGGGGAGCTGTTTTTT
TRBJ1-3,.,.,TRBV4-1,CASSQDEGDGNTIYF,TGCGCCAGCAGCCAAGATGAAGGGGATGGAAACACCATATATTTT
TRBJ2-3,TRBD2,.,TRBV2,CASTRESADTQYF,TGTGCCAGCACGCGGGAGTCAGCAGATACGCAGTATTTT
TRBJ1-1,.,.,TRBV7-2,CASSPYRYTEAFF,TGTGCCAGCAGCCCATACAGATACACTGAAGCTTTCTTT
TRBJ1-2,TRBD1,few,TRBV6-5,CASSLGQGFGYTF,TGTGCCAGCAGCTTGGGACAGGGGTTTGGCTACACCTTC
TRBJ2-1,TRBD2,.,TRBV9,CASGSGRASEQFF,TGTGCCAGCGGGAGCGGGAGGGCGTCTGAGCAGTTCTTC
TRBJ2-1,.,.,TRBV2,CASAKYDYNEQFF,TGTGCCAGCGCGAAGTACGACTACAATGAGCAGTTCTTC
TRBJ2-7,.,.,TRBV20-1,CSALSSYEQYF,TGCAGTGCCTTATCCTCCTACGAGCAGTACTTC
TRBJ1-1,TRBD1,few,TRBV4-1,CASSRGQERNTEAFF,TGCGCCAGCAGCCGAGGACAGGAAAGGAACACTGAAGCTTTCTTT
TRBJ2-1,.,.,TRBV6-5,CASSRSGYNEQFF,TGTGCCAGCAGTCGTAGCGGTTACAATGAGCAGTTCTTC
TRBJ1-2,TRBD1,.,TRBV20-1,CSAQGAEGYTF,TGCAGTGCACAGGGGGCGGAGGGCTACACCTTC
TRBJ1-2,.,.,TRBV20-1,CSARVYSYTF,TGCAGTGCTAGAGTTTACAGCTACACCTTC
TRBJ2-7,.,.,TRBV5-1,CASSLADRYEQYF,TGCGCCAGCAGCTTAGCGGATCGCTACGAGCAGTACTTC
TRBJ1-5,TRBD1,.,TRBV30,CAWSLGQGGQPQHF,TGTGCCTGGAGTTTGGGACAGGGGGGTCAGCCCCAGCATTTT
TRBJ1-1,.,.,TRBV27,CASSPGRGGTEAFF,TGTGCCAGCAGTCCAGGGCGAGGTGGCACTGAAGCTTTCTTT
TRBJ2-3,.,.,TRBV27,CASSSPGRLSDTQYF,TGTGCCAGCAGTTCCCCCGGGAGACTCTCAGATACGCAGTATTTT
TRBJ2-7,.,once,TRBV5-4,CASSLVPSDYEQYF,TGTGCCAGCAGCTTGGTGCCTAGCGACTACGAGCAGTACTTC
TRBJ2-7,TRBD1,.,TRBV6-1,CASSEGDSPYEQYF,TGTGCCAGCAGTGAAGGGGACAGCCCCTACGAGCAGTACTTC
TRBJ2-6,.,.,TRBV2,CASSGRGGGSGANVLAF,TGTGCCAGCAGTGGGAGGGGCGGGGGCTCTGGGGCCAACGTCCTGGCTTTC
TRBJ2-1,TRBD2,.,TRBV7-2,CASSLRPGFGGRAGDEQFF,TGTGCCAGCAGCTTAAGGCCTGGGTTCGGCGGGAGGGCCGGGGATGAGCAGTTCTTC
TRBJ2-7,.,.,TRBV27,CASSSQGPYEQYF,TGTGCCAGCAGTTCCCAGGGTCCCTACGAGCAGTACTTC
TRBJ1-2,.,few,TRBV6-5,CASSYSIRSGNYGYTF,TGTGCCAGCAGTTACTCGATCAGGTCGGGGAACTATGGCTACACCTTC
TRBJ2-1,.,.,TRBV29-1,CSVEVGGANSYNEQFF,TGCAGCGTTGAAGTTGGCGGGGCTAACTCCTACAATGAGCAGTTCTTC
TRBJ2-3,.,.,TRBV7-9,CASSLGLADRDTQYF,TGTGCCAGCAGCTTAGGTTTAGCGGATAGAGATACGCAGTATTTT
TRBJ2-7,.,.,TRBV11-2,CASSKALGYDEQYF,TGTGCCAGCAGCAAGGCCCTAGGATATGACGAGCAGTACTTC
TRBJ1-5,.,.,TRBV7-9,CASSLGTVQPQHF,TGTGCCAGCAGCTTGGGGACTGTTCAGCCCCAGCATTTT
TRBJ1-1,TRBD1,once,TRBV7-6,CASSSQGAVGAFF,TGTGCCAGCAGCTCTCAGGGGGCGGTTGGGGCTTTCTTT
TRBJ2-3,TRBD1,once,TRBV10-2,CASQFRQGRRSDTQYF,TGCGCCAGTCAGTTCAGACAGGGCCGGAGATCAGATACGCAGTATTTT
TRBJ1-1,.,.,TRBV9,CASSVALTANTEAFF,TGTGCCAGCAGCGTCGCTCTTACAGCGAACACTGAAGCTTTCTTT
TRBJ1-2,.,.,TRBV19,CASSMRANYGYTF,TGTGCCAGTAGTATGCGAGCCAACTATGGCTACACCTTC
TRBJ2-7,TRBD2,.,TRBV7-2,CASSLVASGGTLYEQYF,TGTGCCAGCAGCTTAGTCGCTAGCGGGGGGACTCTCTACGAGCAGTACTTC
TRBJ2-1,.,once,TRBV28,CASRGGAYNEQFF,TGTGCCAGCAGAGGCGGAGCCTACAATGAGCAGTTCTTC
TRBJ2-7,.,.,TRBV2,CASSGRDTPYEQYF,TGTGCCAGCAGTGGACGGGATACCCCCTACGAGCAGTACTTC
TRBJ2-1,.,once,TRBV7-9,CASRTGLSNEQFF,TGTGCCAGCAGAACTGGACTGTCTAATGAGCAGTTCTTC
TRBJ2-5,.,few,TRBV5-1,CASQPRGTEETQYF,TGCGCCAGCCAGCCCCGGGGGACAGAAGAGACCCAGTACTTC
TRBJ2-1,.,.,TRBV5-1,CASSDFGGFGEQFF,TGCGCCAGCAGCGACTTCGGCGGATTCGGTGAGCAGTTCTTC
TRBJ2-7,TRBD2,.,TRBV29-1,CSVVRGTSGGTYEQYF,TGCAGCGTTGTTAGGGGGACTAGCGGAGGCACCTACGAGCAGTACTTC
TRBJ2-1,.,.,TRBV19,CASTKGSGNYNEQFF,TGTGCCAGTACAAAGGGGTCAGGGAATTACAATGAGCAGTTCTTC